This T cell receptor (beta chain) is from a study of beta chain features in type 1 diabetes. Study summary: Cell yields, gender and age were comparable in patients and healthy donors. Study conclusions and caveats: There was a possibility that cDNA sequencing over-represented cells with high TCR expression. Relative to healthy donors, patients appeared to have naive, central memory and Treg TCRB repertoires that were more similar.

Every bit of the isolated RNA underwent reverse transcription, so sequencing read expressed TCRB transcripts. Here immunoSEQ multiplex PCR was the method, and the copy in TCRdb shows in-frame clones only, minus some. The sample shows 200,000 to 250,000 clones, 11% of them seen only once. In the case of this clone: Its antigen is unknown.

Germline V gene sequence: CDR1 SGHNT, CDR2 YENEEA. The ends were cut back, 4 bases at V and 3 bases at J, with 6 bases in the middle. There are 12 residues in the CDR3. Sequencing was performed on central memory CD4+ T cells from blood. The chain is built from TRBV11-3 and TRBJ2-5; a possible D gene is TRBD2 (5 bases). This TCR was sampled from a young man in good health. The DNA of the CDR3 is TGTGCCAGCAGCTCCGGGGAAGAGACCCAGTACTTC. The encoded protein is CASSSGEETQYF.